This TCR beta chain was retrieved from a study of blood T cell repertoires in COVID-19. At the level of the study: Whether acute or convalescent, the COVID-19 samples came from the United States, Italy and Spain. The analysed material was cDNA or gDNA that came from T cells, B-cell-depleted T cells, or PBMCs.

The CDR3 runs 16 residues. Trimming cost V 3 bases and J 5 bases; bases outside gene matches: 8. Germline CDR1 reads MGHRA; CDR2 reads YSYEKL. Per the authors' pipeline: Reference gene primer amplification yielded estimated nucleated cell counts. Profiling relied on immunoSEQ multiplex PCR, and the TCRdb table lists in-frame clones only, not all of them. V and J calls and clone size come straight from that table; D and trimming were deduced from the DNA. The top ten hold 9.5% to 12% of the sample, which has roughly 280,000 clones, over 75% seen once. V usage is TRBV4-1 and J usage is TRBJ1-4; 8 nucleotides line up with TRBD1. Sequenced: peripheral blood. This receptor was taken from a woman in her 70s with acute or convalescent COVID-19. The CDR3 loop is CASSQFTGGANEKLFF. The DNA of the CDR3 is TGCGCCAGCAGCCAGTTTACAGGGGGAGCGAATGAAAAACTGTTTTTT.